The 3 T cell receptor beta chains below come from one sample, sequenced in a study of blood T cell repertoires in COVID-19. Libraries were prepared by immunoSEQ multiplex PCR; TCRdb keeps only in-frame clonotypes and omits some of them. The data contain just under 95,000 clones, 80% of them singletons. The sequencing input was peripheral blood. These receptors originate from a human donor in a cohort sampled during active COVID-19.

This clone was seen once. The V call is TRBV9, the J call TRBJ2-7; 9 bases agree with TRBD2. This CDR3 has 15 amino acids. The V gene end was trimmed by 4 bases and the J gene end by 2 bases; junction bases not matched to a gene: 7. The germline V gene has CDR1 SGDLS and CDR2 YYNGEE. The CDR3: CASSHTTSGTYEQYF. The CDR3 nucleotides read TGTGCCAGCAGCCACACGACTAGCGGAACCTACGAGCAGTACTTC.

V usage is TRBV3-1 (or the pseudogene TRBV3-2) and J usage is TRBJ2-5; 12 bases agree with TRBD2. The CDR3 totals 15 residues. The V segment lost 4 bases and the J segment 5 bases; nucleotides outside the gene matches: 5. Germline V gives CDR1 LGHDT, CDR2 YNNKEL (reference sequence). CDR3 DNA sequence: TGTGCCAGCAGCCGACTAGCGGGAGCGGGGGAGACCCAGTACTTC. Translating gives CASSRLAGAGETQYF.

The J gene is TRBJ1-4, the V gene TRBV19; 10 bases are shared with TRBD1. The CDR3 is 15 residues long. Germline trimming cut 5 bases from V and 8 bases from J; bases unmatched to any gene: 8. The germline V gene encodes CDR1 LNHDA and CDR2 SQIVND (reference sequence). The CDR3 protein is CASSPGDRGKEKLFF. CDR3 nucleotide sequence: TGTGCCAGTAGTCCCGGGGACAGGGGAAAAGAAAAACTGTTTTTT.